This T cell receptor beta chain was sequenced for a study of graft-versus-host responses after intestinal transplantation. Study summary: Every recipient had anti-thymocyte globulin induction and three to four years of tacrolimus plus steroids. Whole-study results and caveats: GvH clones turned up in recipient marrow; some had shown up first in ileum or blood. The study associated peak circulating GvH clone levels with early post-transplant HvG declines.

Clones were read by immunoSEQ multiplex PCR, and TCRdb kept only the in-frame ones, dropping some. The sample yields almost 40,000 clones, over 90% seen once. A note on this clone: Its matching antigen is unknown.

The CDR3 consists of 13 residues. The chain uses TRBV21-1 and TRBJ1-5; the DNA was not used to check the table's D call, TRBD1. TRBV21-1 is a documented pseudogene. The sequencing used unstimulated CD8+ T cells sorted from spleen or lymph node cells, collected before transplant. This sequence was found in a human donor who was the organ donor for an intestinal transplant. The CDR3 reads CAGFDRNDQPQHF. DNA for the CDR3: TGTGCCGGGTTCGACAGGAATGATCAGCCCCAGCATTTT.